A single sample gave rise to the 25 T cell receptor beta chains below, sequenced in a study of shared clonotypes between healthy human individuals. The method was immunoSEQ multiplex PCR; TCRdb's version includes in-frame clones alone and lacks a portion of them. The table lists about 980,000 clones, roughly 72% of them singletons. The sample consisted of memory CD4+ T cells sorted from blood. Subset noted: CD45RA-negative fraction. The source is a man aged 18 to 29 in good health.

CDR3 loop: CAISESWGRSNEQFF. DNA of the CDR3: TGTGCCATCAGTGAGTCCTGGGGGAGGTCCAATGAGCAGTTCTTC. The V and J genes are TRBV10-3 and TRBJ2-1, with D possibly TRBD2 on 6 matching bases. The CDR3 totals 15 residues. V shed 0 bases and J shed 6 bases, with 12 bases lying between them. Germline CDR1 reads ENHRY; CDR2 reads SYGVKD.

V is TRBV10-2 and J is TRBJ1-1; D is ambiguous. The CDR3 spans 13 residues. V was shortened by 6 bases and J by 2 bases, with 10 bases between the two germline ends. Germline V gene data show CDR1 as WSHSY and CDR2 as SAAADI. The CDR3, as DNA: TGCGCCAGCAGGATGGGTTCTAACACTGAAGCTTTCTTT. It specifies CASRMGSNTEAFF.

The chain is built from TRBV9 and TRBJ1-1; D remains ambiguous. V was trimmed by 0 bases and J by 5 bases, leaving 11 bases between them. CDR3 length equals 14 residues. From germline, CDR1 is SGDLS and CDR2 YYNGEE. This chain's CDR3 is CASSVGPGRTEAFF. The CDR3 nucleotides read TGTGCCAGCAGCGTAGGGCCGGGGAGAACTGAAGCTTTCTTT.

The rearrangement uses TRBV7-2 and TRBJ2-2; a weak D match, TRBD2 (6 bases). Germline loops: CDR1 SGHTA, CDR2 FQGNSA. CDR3 length: 16 residues. V was pared by 0 bases and J by 5 bases, with 13 bases between. In DNA, the CDR3 is TGTGCCAGCAGCTTAGCGGCGGGGTACAGGACCGGGGAGCTGTTTTTT. Protein product: CASSLAAGYRTGELFF.

The CDR3 DNA reads TGTGCCAGCAGTCTTAGCGGGGGAGGCTCCTACGAGCAGTACTTC. Translation: CASSLSGGGSYEQYF. The V gene is TRBV7-9, the J gene TRBJ2-7; 9 bases are shared with TRBD2. There are 15 residues in the CDR3. Germline CDR1 reads SEHNR; CDR2 reads FQNEAQ (reference sequence). V was pared by 6 bases and J by 0 bases, with 6 bases of the junction left unmatched.

The chain employs TRBV9 and TRBJ2-2, with 7 bases aligning to TRBD1. V was clipped by 2 bases and J by 3 bases; unmatched bases: 4. CDR1 is SGDLS, CDR2 YYNGEE, per germline. This CDR3 contains 15 residues. The CDR3 region is CASSVDRVDTGELFF. The CDR3 DNA follows: TGTGCCAGCAGCGTCGACAGGGTCGACACCGGGGAGCTGTTTTTT.

The J gene is TRBJ2-2, the V gene TRBV2, with no clear D. The germline gives CDR1 SNHLY, CDR2 FYNNEI. The V and J ends lost 6 bases and 4 bases respectively, with 9 bases between them. There are 13 residues in the CDR3. CDR3 nucleotide sequence: TGTGCCAGCAGGAAGGGTACCACCGGGGAGCTGTTTTTT. Its translation: CASRKGTTGELFF. The entire variable domain, with the rest obtained from reference TRBV2 and TRBJ2-2, is as follows: EPEVTQTPSHQVTQMGQEVILRCVPISNHLYFYWYRQILGQKVEFLVSFYNNEISEKSEIFDDQFSVERPDGSNFTLKIRSTKLEDSAMYFCASRKGTTGELFFGEGSRLTVL.

The chain has TRBV29-1 and TRBJ2-5; TRBD1 matches 8 bases. CDR1 and CDR2 from the germline V gene are SQVTM and ANQGSEA. Trimming cost V 6 bases and J 2 bases; bases outside gene matches: 11. CDR3 size: 15 residues. The CDR3 bases are TGCAGCGTCCTCAGACAGGGGCCCCGGCAAGAGACCCAGTACTTC. This gives the protein CSVLRQGPRQETQYF.

The chain combines TRBV7-3 with TRBJ1-2; no clear D gene. Germline CDR1 is SGHTA and CDR2 is FQGTGA. Trimming removed 5 bases from V and 1 base from J, with 11 bases in between. The CDR3 has 14 residues. CDR3 sequence reads: CASSPGPINYGYTF. The CDR3 region has the DNA TGTGCCAGCAGCCCAGGCCCTATTAACTATGGCTACACCTTC.

The genes are TRBV11-2 and TRBJ2-3; perhaps D is TRBD1 or TRBD2 (5 bases each). There are 14 residues in the CDR3. The ends were cut back, 6 bases at V and 7 bases at J, with 17 bases in the middle. Germline CDR1 is SGHAT and CDR2 is FQNNGV. The CDR3 DNA follows: TGTGCCAGCAGTACGGGACCGCCCCTTTATACGCAGTATTTT. The encoded protein is CASSTGPPLYTQYF.

The chain joins TRBV7-9 to TRBJ2-3, with TRBD1 as a possible D gene (6 bases). V gave up 5 bases and J gave up 2 bases, with 11 bases separating them. Germline CDR1 reads SEHNR; CDR2 reads FQNEAQ (reference sequence). The CDR3 is 14 residues long. Here the CDR3 reads CASSRGQFTDTQYF. The CDR3 DNA is TGTGCCAGCAGCCGAGGACAGTTCACAGATACGCAGTATTTT.

This chain links TRBV6-6 with TRBJ1-2, with D unresolved. CDR1 MNHNY and CDR2 SVGAGI come from the germline V gene (reference sequence). This CDR3 is 11 amino acids long. The ends were cut back, 2 bases at V and 8 bases at J, with 6 bases in the middle. CDR3: CASSYTDGYTF. The DNA for the CDR3 is TGTGCCAGCAGTTACACAGACGGCTACACCTTC.

This clone has more than one count but fewer than ten. The CDR3 nucleotides read TGTGCCAGCAGTGAAGTCCTGACAGGGAGGAATCAGCCCCAGCATTTT. Translating gives CASSEVLTGRNQPQHF. The V call is TRBV2, the J call TRBJ1-5; 7 nucleotides agree with TRBD1. The CDR3 extends over 16 amino acids. Germline V gives CDR1 SNHLY, CDR2 FYNNEI. The V gene end was trimmed by 1 base and the J gene end by 4 bases; junction bases not matched to a gene: 7.

The chain recombines TRBV6-5 with TRBJ1-3; no reliable D call. V lost 5 bases and J lost 3, with 14 bases in between. This CDR3 spans 15 amino acids. CDR1 is MNHEY, CDR2 SVGAGI, per germline. DNA of the CDR3: TGTGCCAGCAGTCGGTCCCGCGGGGTTGGAAACACCATATATTTT. Translated: CASSRSRGVGNTIYF.

This clone has a handful of counts. The chain combines TRBV10-1 with TRBJ2-1, with 9 positions matching TRBD1. The germline V gene has CDR1 WNHNN and CDR2 SYGVQD (reference sequence). This CDR3 has 13 amino acids. With V trimmed by 8 bases and J by 5 bases, 4 bases remained unmatched. The CDR3 DNA sequence: TGCGCCAGCGGGACAGGGTGGGACAATGAGCAGTTCTTC. This translates into CASGTGWDNEQFF.

This chain connects TRBV4-3 to TRBJ1-4; no reliable D call. The CDR3 loop spans 15 amino acids. V was pared by 4 bases and J by 7 bases, with 16 bases between. Per the germline V gene, CDR1 is LGHNA and CDR2 is YSLEER. Here the CDR3 DNA reads TGCGCCAGCAGCCCCCGGGCCGTGGTCGGTGAAAAACTGTTTTTT. This gives the protein CASSPRAVVGEKLFF.

V and J are TRBV7-9 and TRBJ2-1; D gene uncertain. The V gene's germline CDR1 is SEHNR and CDR2 FQNEAQ (reference sequence). The ends were cut back, 2 bases at V and 9 bases at J, with 23 bases in the middle. This CDR3 spans 17 amino acids. The CDR3 is CASSLKLELEGRAEQFF. The CDR3 region has the DNA TGTGCCAGCAGCTTAAAGCTAGAGCTAGAAGGCCGCGCTGAGCAGTTCTTC.

With respect to this clone: This CDR3 is also generated by other DNA sequences in the sample. The gene calls are TRBV28 and TRBJ2-3; either TRBD1 or TRBD2 may fit D (5 bases each). This CDR3 has 15 amino acids. Germline V gives CDR1 MDHEN, CDR2 SYDVKM. Trimming removed 0 bases at V and 1 base at J, with 8 bases between. This CDR3 is CASSLWGRGTDTQYF. CDR3 bases: TGTGCCAGCAGTTTATGGGGACGGGGCACAGATACGCAGTATTTT.

This clone was seen only once. The V and J genes are TRBV5-8 and TRBJ1-5, with no clear D. Germline values: CDR1 SGHTS, CDR2 YDEGEE. V lost 1 base and J lost 2, with 4 bases in between. This CDR3 has 13 amino acids. This chain's CDR3 is CASSLRGNQPQHF. The CDR3 DNA follows: TGTGCCAGCAGCTTGAGAGGCAATCAGCCCCAGCATTTT. The complete variable domain, with remaining parts taken from reference TRBV5-8 and TRBJ1-5, reads EAGVTQSPTHLIKTRGQQATLRCSPISGHTSVYWYQQALGLGLQFLLWYDEGEERNRGNFPPRFSGRQFPNYSSELNVNALELEDSALYLCASSLRGNQPQHFGDGTRLSIL.

The CDR3 region is CASSLVGAGTEAFF. The CDR3 bases are TGTGCCAGCAGCTTAGTAGGGGCTGGCACTGAAGCTTTCTTT. J is TRBJ1-1 and V is TRBV7-2; D possibly corresponds to TRBD1 (5 bases). Germline CDR1 is SGHTA and CDR2 is FQGNSA. The germline V and J ends were trimmed by 1 base and 4 bases, with 10 bases remaining between them. The CDR3 length is 14 residues.

The J gene is TRBJ1-1, the V gene TRBV5-6; D might be TRBD1 (5 bases). CDR3 length: 17 residues. V dropped 0 bases and J dropped 3 bases, with 18 bases sitting between them. Germline values: CDR1 SGHDT, CDR2 YYEEEE. CDR3 nucleotide sequence: TGTGCCAGCAGCTTGGTCGCCGGCGGCCGGGGGGACACTGAAGCTTTCTTT. Encoded protein: CASSLVAGGRGDTEAFF.

The rearrangement joins TRBV11-1 to TRBJ2-5; 8 bases match TRBD1. Germline CDR1 and CDR2: SGHAT and FQDESV (reference sequence). V lost 6 bases, J lost 2 bases, and 8 bases stayed unmatched. The CDR3 sequence is 15 residues long. CDR3 DNA sequence: TGTGCCAGCAGGTCCGCGGGACAGGCACAAGAGACCCAGTACTTC. Its translation: CASRSAGQAQETQYF.

Comment on this clone: The same CDR3 can be traced to other DNA sequences in this sample. The chain joins TRBV30 to TRBJ2-6; unclear D gene. The length of the CDR3 is 12 residues. CDR1 is GTSNPN, CDR2 SVGIG, per germline (reference sequence). Trimming took 4 bases from V and 0 from J, leaving 1 base between them. The CDR3 loop reads CAWTSGANVLTF. The CDR3 nucleotides are TGTGCCTGGACCTCTGGGGCCAACGTCCTGACTTTC.

This clone was found once. This sequence joins TRBV29-1 and TRBJ2-7; D is ambiguous. Germline V CDR1 and CDR2: SQVTM, ANQGSEA. Trimming removed 2 bases from V and 3 bases from J, with 14 bases in between. This CDR3 is built from 14 residues. The CDR3 DNA is TGCAGCGTTGAAAAGGACCCGGCTGGCTACGAGCAGTACTTC. It yields the protein CSVEKDPAGYEQYF.

The CDR3: CASSLSRSDQPQHF. Written as DNA, the CDR3 is TGTGCCAGCAGCTTAAGCAGGTCCGATCAGCCCCAGCATTTT. The chain is built from TRBV7-2 and TRBJ1-5; unclear D gene. The CDR3 covers 14 residues. Trimming removed 2 bases at V and 5 bases at J, with 10 bases between. CDR1 SGHTA and CDR2 FQGNSA come from the germline V gene.